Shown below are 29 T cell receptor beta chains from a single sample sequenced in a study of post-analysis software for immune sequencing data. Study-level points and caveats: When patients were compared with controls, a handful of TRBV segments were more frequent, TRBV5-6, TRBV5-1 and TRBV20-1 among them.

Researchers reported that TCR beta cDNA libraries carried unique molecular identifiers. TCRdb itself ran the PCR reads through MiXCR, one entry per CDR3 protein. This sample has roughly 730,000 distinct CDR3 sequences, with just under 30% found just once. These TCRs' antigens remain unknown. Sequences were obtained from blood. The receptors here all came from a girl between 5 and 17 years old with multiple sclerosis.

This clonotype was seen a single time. The CDR3, as DNA: TGCGCCAGCAGCCCCTTTTGGGGGGACGTAAACACCATATATTTT. It translates to CASSPFWGDVNTIYF. The chain has TRBV5-1 and TRBJ1-3, with a weak D call TRBD1 (5 bases). The V gene lost 4 bases and the J gene lost 6 bases, with 17 bases spanning the gap. The CDR3 runs to 15 residues. The germline CDR1 and CDR2 sequences are SGHRS and YFSETQ.

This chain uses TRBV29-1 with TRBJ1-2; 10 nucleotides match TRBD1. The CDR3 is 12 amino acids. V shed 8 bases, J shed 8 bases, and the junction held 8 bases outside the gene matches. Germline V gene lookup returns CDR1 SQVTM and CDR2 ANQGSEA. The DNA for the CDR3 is TGCAGCAACACCGGGACAGGGGAAGGCTACACCTTC. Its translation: CSNTGTGEGYTF. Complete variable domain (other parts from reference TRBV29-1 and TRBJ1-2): SAVISQKPSRDICQRGTSLTIQCQVDSQVTMMFWYRQQPGQSLTLIATANQGSEATYESGFVIDKFPISRPNLTFSTLTVSNMSPEDSSIYLCSNTGTGEGYTFGSGTRLTVV.

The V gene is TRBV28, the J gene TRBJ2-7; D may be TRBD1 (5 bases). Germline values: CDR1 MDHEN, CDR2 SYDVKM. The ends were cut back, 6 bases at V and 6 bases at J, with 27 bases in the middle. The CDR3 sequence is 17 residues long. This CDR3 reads CASSFPARTQGPVEQYF. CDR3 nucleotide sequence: TGTGCCAGCAGCTTCCCGGCTAGGACCCAGGGTCCCGTCGAGCAGTACTTC.

The CDR3 sequence: CASSLVGRQGFNQPQHF. The CDR3 coding sequence is TGTGCCAGCAGCTTAGTAGGACGACAGGGTTTCAATCAGCCCCAGCATTTT. The gene calls are TRBV7-2 and TRBJ1-5, with 7 bases aligning to TRBD1. Germline CDR1 SGHTA, CDR2 FQGNSA. Trimming cost V 1 base and J 3 bases; bases outside gene matches: 9. The CDR3 runs to 17 residues.

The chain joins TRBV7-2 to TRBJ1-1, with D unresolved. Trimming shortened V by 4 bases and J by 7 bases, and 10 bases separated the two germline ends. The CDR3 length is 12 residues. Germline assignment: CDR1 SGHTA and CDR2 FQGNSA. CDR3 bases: TGTGCCAGCAGCTGGGCAGGTTATGAAGCTTTCTTT. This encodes CASSWAGYEAFF.

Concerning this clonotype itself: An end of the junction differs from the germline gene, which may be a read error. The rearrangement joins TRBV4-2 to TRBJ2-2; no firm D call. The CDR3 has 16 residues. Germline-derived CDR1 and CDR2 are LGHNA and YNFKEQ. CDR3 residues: CASSQGRIANSGELFF. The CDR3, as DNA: TGTGCCAGCAGCCAAGGCCGCATCGCGAACAGCGGGGAGCTGTTTTTT.

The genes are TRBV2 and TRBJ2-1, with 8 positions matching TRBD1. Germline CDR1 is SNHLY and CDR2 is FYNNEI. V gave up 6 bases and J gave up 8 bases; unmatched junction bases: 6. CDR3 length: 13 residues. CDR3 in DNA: TGTGCCAGCAGGAAAGACAGGGGACATGAGCAGTTCTTC. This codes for CASRKDRGHEQFF.

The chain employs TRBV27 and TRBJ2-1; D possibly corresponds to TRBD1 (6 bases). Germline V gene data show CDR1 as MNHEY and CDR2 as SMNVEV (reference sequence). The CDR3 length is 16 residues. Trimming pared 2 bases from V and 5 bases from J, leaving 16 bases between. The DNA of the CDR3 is TGTGCCAGCAGTTTACCACTGGGGGCGGGTAACAATGAGCAGTTCTTC. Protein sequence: CASSLPLGAGNNEQFF.

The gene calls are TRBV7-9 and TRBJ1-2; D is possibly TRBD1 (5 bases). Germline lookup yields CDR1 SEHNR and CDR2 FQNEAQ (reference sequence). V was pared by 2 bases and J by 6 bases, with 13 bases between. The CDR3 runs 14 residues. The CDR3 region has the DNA TGTGCCAGCAGCTTACGGCCCGCACAGGATGGCTACACCTTC. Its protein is CASSLRPAQDGYTF.

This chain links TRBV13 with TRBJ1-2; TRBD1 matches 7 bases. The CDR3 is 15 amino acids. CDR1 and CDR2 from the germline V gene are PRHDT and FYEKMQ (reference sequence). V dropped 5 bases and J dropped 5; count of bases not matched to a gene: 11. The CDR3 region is CASSGRQGRGYGYTF. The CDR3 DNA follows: TGTGCCAGCAGCGGCCGACAGGGTCGAGGATATGGCTACACCTTC.

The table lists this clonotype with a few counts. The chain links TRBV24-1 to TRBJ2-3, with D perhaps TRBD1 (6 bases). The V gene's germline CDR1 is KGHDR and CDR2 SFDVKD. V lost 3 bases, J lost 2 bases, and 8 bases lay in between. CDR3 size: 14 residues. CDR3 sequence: CATSDKGDTDTQYF. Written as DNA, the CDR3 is TGTGCCACCAGTGATAAGGGGGACACAGATACGCAGTATTTT.

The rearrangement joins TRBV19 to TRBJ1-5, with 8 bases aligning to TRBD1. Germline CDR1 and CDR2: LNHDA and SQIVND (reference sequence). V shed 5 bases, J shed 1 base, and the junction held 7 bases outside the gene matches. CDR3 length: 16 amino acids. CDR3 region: CASSATGDGSNQPQHF. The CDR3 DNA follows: TGTGCCAGTAGTGCGACAGGGGATGGCAGCAATCAGCCCCAGCATTTT.

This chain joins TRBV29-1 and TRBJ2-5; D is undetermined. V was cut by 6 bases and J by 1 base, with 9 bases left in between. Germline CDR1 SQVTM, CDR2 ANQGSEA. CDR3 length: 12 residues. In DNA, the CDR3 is TGCAGCGTCGCTCAGGTCCAAGAGACCCAGTACTTC. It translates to CSVAQVQETQYF.

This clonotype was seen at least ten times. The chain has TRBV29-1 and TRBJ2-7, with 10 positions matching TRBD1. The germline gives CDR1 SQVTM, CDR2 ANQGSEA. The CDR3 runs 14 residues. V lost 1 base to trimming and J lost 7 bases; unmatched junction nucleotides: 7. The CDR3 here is CSVEAGTGVREQYF. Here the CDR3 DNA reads TGCAGCGTTGAAGCAGGGACAGGGGTTCGGGAGCAGTACTTC.

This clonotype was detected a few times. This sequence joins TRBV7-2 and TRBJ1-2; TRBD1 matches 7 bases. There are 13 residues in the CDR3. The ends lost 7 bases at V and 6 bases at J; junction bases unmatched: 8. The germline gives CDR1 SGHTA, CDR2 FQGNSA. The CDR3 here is CASTPGGANGYTF. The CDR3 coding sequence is TGTGCCAGCACTCCAGGGGGGGCGAATGGCTACACCTTC.

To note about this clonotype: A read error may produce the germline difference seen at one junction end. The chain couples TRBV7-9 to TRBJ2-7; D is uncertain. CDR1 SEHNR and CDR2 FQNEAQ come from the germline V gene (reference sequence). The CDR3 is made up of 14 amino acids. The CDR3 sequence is CSSSHDTPSNEQYF. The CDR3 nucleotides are TGTTCCAGCAGCCACGATACCCCGTCTAACGAGCAGTACTTC.

The CDR3 DNA follows: TGCAGTGCTAGAGTGACTAGAGAAACCGGGGAGCTGTTTTTT. This encodes CSARVTRETGELFF. The chain uses TRBV20-1 and TRBJ2-2; D might be TRBD2 (6 bases). Between the trimmed V and J ends, which lost 1 base and 5 bases, there was a span of 11 bases. Germline V gene data show CDR1 as DFQATT and CDR2 as SNEGSKA (reference sequence). The CDR3 extends over 14 amino acids.

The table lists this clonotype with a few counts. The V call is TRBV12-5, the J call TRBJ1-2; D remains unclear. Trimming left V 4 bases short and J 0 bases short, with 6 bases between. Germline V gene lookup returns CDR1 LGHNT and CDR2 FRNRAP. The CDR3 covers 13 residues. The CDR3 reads CASGSAANYGYTF. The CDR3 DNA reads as TGTGCTAGTGGTTCCGCGGCTAACTATGGCTACACCTTC.

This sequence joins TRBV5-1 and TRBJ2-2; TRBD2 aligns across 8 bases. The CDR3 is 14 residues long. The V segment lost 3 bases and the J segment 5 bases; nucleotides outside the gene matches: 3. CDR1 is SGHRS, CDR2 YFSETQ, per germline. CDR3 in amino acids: CASSSTSGTGELFF. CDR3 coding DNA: TGCGCCAGCAGCTCCACTAGCGGTACCGGGGAGCTGTTTTTT.

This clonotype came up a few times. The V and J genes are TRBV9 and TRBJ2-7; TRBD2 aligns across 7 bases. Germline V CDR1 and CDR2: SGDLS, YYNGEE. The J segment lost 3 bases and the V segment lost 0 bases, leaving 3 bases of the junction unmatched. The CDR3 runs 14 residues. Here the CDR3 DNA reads TGTGCCAGCAGCGTAGAGGGCGGGAGCTACGAGCAGTACTTC. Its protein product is CASSVEGGSYEQYF.

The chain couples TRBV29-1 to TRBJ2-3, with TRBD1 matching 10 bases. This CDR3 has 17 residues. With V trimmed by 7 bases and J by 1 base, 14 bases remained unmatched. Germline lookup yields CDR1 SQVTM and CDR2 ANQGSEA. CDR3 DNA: TGCAGCGCCCTCAAGGGACAGGGGACCTGGGGCACAGATACGCAGTATTTT. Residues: CSALKGQGTWGTDTQYF.

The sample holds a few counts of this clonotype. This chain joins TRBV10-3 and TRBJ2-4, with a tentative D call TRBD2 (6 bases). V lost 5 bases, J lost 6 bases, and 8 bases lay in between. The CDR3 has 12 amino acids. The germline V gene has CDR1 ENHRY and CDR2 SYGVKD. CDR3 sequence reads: CAISSLANIQYF. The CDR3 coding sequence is TGTGCCATCAGTTCACTAGCAAACATTCAGTACTTC.

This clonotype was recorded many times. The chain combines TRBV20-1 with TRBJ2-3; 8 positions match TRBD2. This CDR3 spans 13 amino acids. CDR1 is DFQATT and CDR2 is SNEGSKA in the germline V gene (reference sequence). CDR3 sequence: CSATGGGTDTQYF. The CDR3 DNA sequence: TGCAGCGCCACCGGGGGGGGTACAGATACGCAGTATTTT.

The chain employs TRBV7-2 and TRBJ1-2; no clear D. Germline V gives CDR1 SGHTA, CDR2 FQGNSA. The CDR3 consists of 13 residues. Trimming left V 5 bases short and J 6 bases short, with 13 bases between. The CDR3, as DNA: TGTACCAGCAGCCACTTATCCCGGAATGGCTACACCTTC. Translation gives CTSSHLSRNGYTF.

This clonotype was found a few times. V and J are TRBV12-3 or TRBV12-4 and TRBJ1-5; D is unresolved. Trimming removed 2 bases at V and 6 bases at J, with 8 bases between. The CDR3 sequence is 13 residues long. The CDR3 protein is CASSLRRGQPQHF. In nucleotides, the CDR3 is TGTGCCAGCAGTTTACGTCGGGGTCAGCCCCAGCATTTT.

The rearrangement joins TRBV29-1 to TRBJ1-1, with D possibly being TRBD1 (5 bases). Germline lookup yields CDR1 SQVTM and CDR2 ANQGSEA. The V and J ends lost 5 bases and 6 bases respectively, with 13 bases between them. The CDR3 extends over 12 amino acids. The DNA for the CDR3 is TGCAGCGTTCTGATTGCAGGGCCTGAAGCTTTCTTT. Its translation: CSVLIAGPEAFF.

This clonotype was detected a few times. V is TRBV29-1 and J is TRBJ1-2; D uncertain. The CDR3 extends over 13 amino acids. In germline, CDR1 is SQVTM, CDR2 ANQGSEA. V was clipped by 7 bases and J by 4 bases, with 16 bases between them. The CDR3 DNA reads TGCAGCGCGTCAGAACGGGGTGGCTATGGCTACACCTTC. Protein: CSASERGGYGYTF.

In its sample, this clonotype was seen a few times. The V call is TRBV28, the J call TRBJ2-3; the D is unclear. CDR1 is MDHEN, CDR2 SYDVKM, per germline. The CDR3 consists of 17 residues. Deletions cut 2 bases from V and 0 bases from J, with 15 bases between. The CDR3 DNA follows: TGTGCCAGCAGTTTAAACCCCGCTCATGGAAGCACAGATACGCAGTATTTT. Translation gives CASSLNPAHGSTDTQYF. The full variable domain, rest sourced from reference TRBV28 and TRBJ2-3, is DVKVTQSSRYLVKRTGEKVFLECVQDMDHENMFWYRQDPGLGLRLIYFSYDVKMKEKGDIPEGYSVSREKKERFSLILESASTNQTSMYLCASSLNPAHGSTDTQYFGPGTRLTVL.

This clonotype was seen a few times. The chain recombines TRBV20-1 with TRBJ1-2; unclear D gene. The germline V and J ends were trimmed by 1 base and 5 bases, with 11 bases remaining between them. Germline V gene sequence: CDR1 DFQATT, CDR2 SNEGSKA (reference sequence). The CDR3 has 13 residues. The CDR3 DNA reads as TGCAGTGCTAGAGTAGTAGTGGGTTATGGCTACACCTTC. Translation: CSARVVVGYGYTF.